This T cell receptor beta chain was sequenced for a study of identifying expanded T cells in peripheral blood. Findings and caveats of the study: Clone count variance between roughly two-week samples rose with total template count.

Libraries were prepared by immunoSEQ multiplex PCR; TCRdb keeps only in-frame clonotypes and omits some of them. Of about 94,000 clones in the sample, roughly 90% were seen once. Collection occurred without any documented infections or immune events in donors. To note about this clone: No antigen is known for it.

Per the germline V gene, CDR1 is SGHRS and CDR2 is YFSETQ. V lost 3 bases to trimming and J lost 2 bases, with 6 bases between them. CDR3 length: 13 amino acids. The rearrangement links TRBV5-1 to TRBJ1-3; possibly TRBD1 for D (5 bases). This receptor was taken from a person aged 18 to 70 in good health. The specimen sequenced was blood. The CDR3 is CASSWGPGNTIYF. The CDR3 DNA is TGCGCCAGCAGCTGGGGCCCTGGAAACACCATATATTTT.